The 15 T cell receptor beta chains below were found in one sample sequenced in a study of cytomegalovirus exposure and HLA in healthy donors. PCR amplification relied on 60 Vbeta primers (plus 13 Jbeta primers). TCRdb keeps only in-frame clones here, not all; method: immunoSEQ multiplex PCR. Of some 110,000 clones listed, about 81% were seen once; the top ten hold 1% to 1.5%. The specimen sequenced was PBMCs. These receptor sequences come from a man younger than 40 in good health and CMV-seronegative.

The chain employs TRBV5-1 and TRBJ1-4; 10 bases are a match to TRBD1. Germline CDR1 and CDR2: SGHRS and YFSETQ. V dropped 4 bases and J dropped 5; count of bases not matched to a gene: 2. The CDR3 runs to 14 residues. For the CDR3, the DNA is TGCGCCAGCAGCCGGGGACAGGGGAATGAAAAACTGTTTTTT. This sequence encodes CASSRGQGNEKLFF.

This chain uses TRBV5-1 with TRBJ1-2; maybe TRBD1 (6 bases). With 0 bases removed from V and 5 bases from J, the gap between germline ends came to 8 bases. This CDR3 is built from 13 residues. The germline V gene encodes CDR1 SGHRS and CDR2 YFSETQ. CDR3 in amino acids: CASSLATGYGYTF. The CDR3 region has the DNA TGCGCCAGCAGCTTGGCAACAGGGTATGGCTACACCTTC.

The CDR3 DNA reads TGTGCCAGCAGCTCTTCTGGACTAGCGGGACTCAATGAGCAGTTCTTC. Protein sequence: CASSSSGLAGLNEQFF. The chain combines TRBV5-4 with TRBJ2-1, with 12 bases that match TRBD2. The CDR3 is 16 amino acids. CDR1 is SGHNT and CDR2 is YYREEE in the germline V gene (reference sequence). After removal of 3 bases from V and 6 bases from J, the junction contained 7 bases not matched to a gene.

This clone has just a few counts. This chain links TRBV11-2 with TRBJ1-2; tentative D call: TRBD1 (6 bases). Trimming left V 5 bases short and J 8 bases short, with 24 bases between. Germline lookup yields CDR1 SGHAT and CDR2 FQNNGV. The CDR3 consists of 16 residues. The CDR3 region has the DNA TGTGCCAGCAGCCCTTACCCGAGGACAGATCACGGGGGCTACACCTTC. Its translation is CASSPYPRTDHGGYTF.

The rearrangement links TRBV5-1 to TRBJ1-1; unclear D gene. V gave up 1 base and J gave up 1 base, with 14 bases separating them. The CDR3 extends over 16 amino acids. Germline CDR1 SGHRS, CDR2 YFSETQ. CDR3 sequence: CASSLSLAAENTEAFF. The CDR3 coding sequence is TGCGCCAGCAGCTTGTCCCTTGCTGCGGAGAACACTGAAGCTTTCTTT.

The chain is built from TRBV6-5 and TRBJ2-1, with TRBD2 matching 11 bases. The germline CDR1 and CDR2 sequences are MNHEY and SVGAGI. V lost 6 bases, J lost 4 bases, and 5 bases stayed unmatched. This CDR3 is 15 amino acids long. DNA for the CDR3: TGTGCCAGCAGCAAGACTAGCGGGGTGTACAATGAGCAGTTCTTC. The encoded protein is CASSKTSGVYNEQFF.

The CDR3 is CASSQRLTSGRGETQYF. The CDR3 region has the DNA TGCGCCAGCAGCCAGCGTCTGACTAGCGGAAGAGGAGAGACCCAGTACTTC. The rearrangement links TRBV4-1 to TRBJ2-5; 9 positions agree with TRBD2. Germline V gene sequence: CDR1 MGHRA, CDR2 YSYEKL. This CDR3 has 17 amino acids. V gave up 3 bases and J gave up 4 bases; unmatched junction bases: 12.

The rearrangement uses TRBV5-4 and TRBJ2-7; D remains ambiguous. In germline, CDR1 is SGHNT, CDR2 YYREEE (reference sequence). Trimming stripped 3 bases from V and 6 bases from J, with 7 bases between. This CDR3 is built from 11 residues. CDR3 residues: CASSWSSEQYF. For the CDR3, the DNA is TGTGCCAGCAGCTGGTCCAGCGAGCAGTACTTC.

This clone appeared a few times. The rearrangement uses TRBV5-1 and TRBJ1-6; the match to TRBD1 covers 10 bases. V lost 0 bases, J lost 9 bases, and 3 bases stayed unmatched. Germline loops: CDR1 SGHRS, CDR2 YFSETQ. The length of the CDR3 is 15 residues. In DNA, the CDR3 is TGCGCCAGCAGCTTGGGACAGGGGGCTTCTTCACCCCTCCACTTT. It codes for CASSLGQGASSPLHF.

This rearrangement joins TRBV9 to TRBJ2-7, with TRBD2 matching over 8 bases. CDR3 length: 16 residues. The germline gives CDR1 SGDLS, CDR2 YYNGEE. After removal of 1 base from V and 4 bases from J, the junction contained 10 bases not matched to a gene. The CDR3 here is CASSVSSGTSMYEQYF. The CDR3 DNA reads TGTGCCAGCAGCGTATCTTCCGGGACTAGTATGTACGAGCAGTACTTC.

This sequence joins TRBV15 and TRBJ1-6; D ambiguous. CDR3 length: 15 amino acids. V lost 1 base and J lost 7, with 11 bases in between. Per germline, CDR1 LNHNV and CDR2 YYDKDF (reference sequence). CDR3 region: CATSRARTANSPLHF. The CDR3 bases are TGTGCCACCAGCAGAGCCAGAACAGCAAATTCACCCCTCCACTTT.

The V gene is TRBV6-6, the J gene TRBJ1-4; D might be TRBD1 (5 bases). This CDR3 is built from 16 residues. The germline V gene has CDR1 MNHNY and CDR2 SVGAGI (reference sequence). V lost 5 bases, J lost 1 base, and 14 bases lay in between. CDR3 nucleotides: TGTGCCAGCAGTAGGGGAGGGCTCGGAACTAATGAAAAACTGTTTTTT. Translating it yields CASSRGGLGTNEKLFF.

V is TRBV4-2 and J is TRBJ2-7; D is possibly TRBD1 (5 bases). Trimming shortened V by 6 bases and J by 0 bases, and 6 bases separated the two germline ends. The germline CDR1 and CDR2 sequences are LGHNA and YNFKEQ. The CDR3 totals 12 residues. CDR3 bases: TGTGCCAGCAGGGGGCCCTCCTACGAGCAGTACTTC. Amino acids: CASRGPSYEQYF.

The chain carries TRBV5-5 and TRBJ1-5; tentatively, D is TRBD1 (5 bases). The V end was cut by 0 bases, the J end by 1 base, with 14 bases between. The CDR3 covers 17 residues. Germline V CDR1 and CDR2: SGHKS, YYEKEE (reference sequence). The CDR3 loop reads CASSLAARTLSNQPQHF. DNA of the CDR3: TGTGCCAGCAGCTTGGCCGCCAGGACACTGAGCAATCAGCCCCAGCATTTT.

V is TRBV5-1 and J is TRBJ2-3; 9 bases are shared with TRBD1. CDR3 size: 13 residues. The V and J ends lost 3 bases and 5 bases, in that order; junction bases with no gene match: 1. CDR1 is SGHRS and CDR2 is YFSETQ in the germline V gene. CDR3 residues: CASSWGQGDTQYF. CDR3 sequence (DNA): TGCGCCAGCAGCTGGGGACAGGGAGATACGCAGTATTTT.